This T cell receptor beta chain originates from a study of T cell responses to AZD1222 COVID-19 vaccine. V lost 0 bases, J lost 4 bases, and 3 bases stayed unmatched. The CDR3 extends over 16 amino acids. Germline V lookup: CDR1 MNHNS, CDR2 SASEGT. It was second doses at about 4 or about 12 weeks that were pooled. Turning to this clone: Its antigen is undetermined.

Sequencing was performed with immunoSEQ multiplex PCR; in TCRdb, only in-frame clones are kept and a portion is missing. In the table there are roughly 120,000 clones, about 89% of which are singletons. Study-wide results and caveats: There were mostly white British donors and more females than males, and clonal diversity was possibly underestimated. Spike-specific TCR breadth and depth were elevated following two AZD1222 doses. Seropositive status at baseline applied to only five or six AZD1222 recipients.

The chain is built from TRBV6-1 and TRBJ1-6, with 7 positions matching TRBD1. Sequencing used peripheral blood, obtained 28 days after the second AZD1222 dose. The TCR comes from an adult who received the AZD1222 COVID-19 vaccine. In nucleotides, the CDR3 is TGTGCCAGCAGTGAAGCGGGGACAGTTTATAATTCACCCCTCCACTTT. Translation: CASSEAGTVYNSPLHF.